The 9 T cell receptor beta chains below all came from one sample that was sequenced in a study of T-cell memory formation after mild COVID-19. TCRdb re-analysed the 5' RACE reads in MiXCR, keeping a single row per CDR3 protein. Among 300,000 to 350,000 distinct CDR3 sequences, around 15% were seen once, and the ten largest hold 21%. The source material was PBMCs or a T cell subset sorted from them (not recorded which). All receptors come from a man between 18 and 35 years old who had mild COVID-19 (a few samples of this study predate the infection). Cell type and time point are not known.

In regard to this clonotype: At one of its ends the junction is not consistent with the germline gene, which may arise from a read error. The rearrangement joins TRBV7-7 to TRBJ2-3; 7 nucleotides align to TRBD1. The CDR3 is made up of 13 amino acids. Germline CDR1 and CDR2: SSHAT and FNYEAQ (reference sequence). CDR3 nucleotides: TGTGCTAGCAGCACAGGGGCAAGGGATACGCAGTATTTT. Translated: CASSTGARDTQYF.

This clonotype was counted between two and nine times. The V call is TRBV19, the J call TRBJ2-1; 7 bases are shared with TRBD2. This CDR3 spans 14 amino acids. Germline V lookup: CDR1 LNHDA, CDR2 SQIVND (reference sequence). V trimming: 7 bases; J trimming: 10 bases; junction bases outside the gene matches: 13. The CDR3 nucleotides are TGTGCCAGTACCCCCGGGACTACTCAAGTCGAGCAGTTCTTC. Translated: CASTPGTTQVEQFF.

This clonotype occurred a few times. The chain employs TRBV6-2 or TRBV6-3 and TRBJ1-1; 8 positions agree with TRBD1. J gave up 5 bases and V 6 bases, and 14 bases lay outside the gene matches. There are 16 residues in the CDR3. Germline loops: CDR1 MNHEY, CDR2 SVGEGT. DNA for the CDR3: TGTGCCAGCAGCTCACCCCAGGGGGCCTTTACGACTGAAGCTTTCTTT. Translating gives CASSSPQGAFTTEAFF.

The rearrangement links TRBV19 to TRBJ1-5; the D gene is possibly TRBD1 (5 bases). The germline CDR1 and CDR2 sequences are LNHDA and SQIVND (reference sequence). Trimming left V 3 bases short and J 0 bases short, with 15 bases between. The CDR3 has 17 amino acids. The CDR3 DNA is TGTGCCAGTAGTATTTGGAGGGACGCCATTAGCAATCAGCCCCAGCATTTT. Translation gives CASSIWRDAISNQPQHF.

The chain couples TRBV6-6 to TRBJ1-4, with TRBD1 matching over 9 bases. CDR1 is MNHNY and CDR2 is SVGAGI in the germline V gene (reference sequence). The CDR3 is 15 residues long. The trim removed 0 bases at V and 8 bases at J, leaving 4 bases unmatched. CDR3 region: CASSYSNRGQEKLFF. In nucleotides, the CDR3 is TGTGCCAGCAGTTACTCGAACAGGGGGCAAGAAAAACTGTTTTTT.

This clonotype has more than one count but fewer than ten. The CDR3 protein is CASSPRRTGGPEQYF. In nucleotides, the CDR3 is TGCGCCAGCAGCCCCCGACGGACAGGGGGCCCGGAGCAGTACTTC. The V gene is TRBV4-1, the J gene TRBJ2-7; TRBD1 agrees at 11 bases. In germline, CDR1 is MGHRA, CDR2 YSYEKL. This CDR3 is built from 15 residues. V shed 4 bases, J shed 7 bases, and the junction held 9 bases outside the gene matches.

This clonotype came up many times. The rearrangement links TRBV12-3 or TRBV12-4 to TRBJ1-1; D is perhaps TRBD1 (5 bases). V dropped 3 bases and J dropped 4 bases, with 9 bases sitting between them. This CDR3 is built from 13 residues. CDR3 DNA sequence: TGTGCCAGCAGTTTCTGGGGCGCCACTGAAGCTTTCTTT. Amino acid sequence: CASSFWGATEAFF.

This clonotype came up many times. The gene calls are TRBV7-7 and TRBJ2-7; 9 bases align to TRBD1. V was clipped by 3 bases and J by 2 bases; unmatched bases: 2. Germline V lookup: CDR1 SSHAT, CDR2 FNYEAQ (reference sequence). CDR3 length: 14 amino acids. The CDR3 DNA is TGTGCCAGCAGCTTCGGGACAGGGCCCTACGAGCAGTACTTC. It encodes CASSFGTGPYEQYF. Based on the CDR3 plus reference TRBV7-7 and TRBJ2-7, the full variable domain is GAGVSQSPRYKVTKRGQDVTLRCDPISSHATLYWYQQALGQGPEFLTYFNYEAQPDKSGLPSDRFSAERPEGSISTLTIQRTEQRDSAMYRCASSFGTGPYEQYFGPGTRLTVT.

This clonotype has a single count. CDR3 in DNA: TGTGCCAGCAGCATACTAGGCTACGAGCAGTACTTC. Its protein is CASSILGYEQYF. The chain links TRBV5-8 to TRBJ2-7, with a weak D call TRBD2 (5 bases). Per the germline V gene, CDR1 is SGHTS and CDR2 is YDEGEE. Trimming stripped 4 bases from V and 3 bases from J, with 8 bases between. CDR3 length: 12 amino acids.